This T cell receptor beta chain is from a study of cytomegalovirus exposure and HLA in healthy donors. General study results and limits: There were some 150 TCR beta chains listed as cytomegalovirus-associated.

For this clone: Its antigen remains unknown.

13 Jbeta primers and 60 Vbeta primers were used for the PCR. Method: immunoSEQ multiplex PCR; TCRdb's copy keeps in-frame clones and lacks some. The sample records fewer than 200,000 clones, 80% to 85% being singletons. The germline CDR1 and CDR2 sequences are SGHTA and FQGTGA. CDR3 length: 13 residues. V was clipped by 5 bases and J by 3 bases, with 11 bases between them. The sample taken for sequencing was PBMCs. The sequence came from a man aged 50 to 60 in good health and CMV-seronegative. J is TRBJ2-7 and V is TRBV7-3, with a tentative D call TRBD1 (6 bases). CDR3 in DNA: TGTGCCAGCAGCCCCCAGGACAGCTACGAGCAGTACTTC. Translating it yields CASSPQDSYEQYF.